The clone carrying this T cell receptor (beta chain) was counted ten times or more. Its specificity is unknown. This entry is derived from a study of T cells in Graves' hyperthyroidism and ophthalmopathy. Individuals with ophthalmopathy presented a Clinical Activity Score of at least 3, a NOSPECS grade of at least 4 and a duration under 3 months. Over 9 ml of fresh peripheral blood supplied the PBMCs. Whole-study results and caveats: Separating ophthalmopathy from stable hyperthyroidism was achieved by a 13 V-J model. Blood also contained most expanded thyroid clonotypes above 0.001.

This CDR3 comprises 12 residues. The germline gives CDR1 SGHDN, CDR2 FVKESK. Trimming left V 1 base short and J 1 base short, with 1 base between. TCR beta CDR3 sequences were amplified from RNA transcripts. The primer set for the first-round RT-PCR of the TCR CDR3 was HTBI. TCRdb re-derived calls from the multiplex PCR reads in MiXCR, one entry per CDR3 protein. Among hundreds of thousands of distinct CDR3 sequences listed, about 15% were seen once. The clonotype was recovered from a woman aged 50 to 60 with Graves' ophthalmopathy. This chain uses TRBV14 with TRBJ1-2; D is uncertain. The sample taken for sequencing was blood. The CDR3 DNA reads TGTGCCAGCAGCCAAGTTAACTATGGCTACACCTTC. Protein product: CASSQVNYGYTF.